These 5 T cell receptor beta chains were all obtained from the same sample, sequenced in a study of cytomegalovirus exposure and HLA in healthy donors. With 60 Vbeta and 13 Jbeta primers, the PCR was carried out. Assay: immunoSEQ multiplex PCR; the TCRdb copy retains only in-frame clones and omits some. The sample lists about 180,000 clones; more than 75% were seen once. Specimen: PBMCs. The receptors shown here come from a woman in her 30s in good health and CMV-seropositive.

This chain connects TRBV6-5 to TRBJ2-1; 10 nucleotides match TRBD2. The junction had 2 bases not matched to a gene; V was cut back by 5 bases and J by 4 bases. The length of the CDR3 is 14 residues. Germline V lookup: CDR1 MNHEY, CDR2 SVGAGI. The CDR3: CASSLAGEYNEQFF. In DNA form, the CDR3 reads TGTGCCAGCAGTCTAGCGGGGGAATACAATGAGCAGTTCTTC.

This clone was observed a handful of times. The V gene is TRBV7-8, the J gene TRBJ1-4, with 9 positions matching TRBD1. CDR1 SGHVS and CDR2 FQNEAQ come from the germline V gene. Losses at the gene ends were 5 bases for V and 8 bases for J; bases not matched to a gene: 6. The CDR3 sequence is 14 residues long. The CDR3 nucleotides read TGTGCCAGCAGCCACAGGGGGCGTTTGGAAAAACTGTTTTTT. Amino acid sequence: CASSHRGRLEKLFF.

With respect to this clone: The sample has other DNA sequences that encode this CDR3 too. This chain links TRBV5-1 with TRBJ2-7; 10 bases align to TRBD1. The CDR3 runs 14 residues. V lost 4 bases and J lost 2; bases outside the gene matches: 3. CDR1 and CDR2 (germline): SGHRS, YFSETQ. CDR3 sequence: CASSPGTGAYEQYF. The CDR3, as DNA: TGCGCCAGCAGCCCAGGGACAGGGGCCTACGAGCAGTACTTC.

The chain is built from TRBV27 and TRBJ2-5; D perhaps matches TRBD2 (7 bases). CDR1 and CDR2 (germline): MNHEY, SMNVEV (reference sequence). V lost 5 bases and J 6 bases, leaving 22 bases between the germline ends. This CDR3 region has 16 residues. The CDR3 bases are TGTGCCAGCAGTCCCTCCACGGGGGGCAGTTTTAAGACCCAGTACTTC. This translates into CASSPSTGGSFKTQYF.

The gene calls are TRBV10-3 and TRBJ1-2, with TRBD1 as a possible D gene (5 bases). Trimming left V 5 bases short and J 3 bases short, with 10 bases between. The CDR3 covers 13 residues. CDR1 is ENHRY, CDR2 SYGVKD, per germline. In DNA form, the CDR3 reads TGTGCCATCAGTAGGGGAGGGGACTATGGCTACACCTTC. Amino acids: CAISRGGDYGYTF.